Shown below are 9 T cell receptor beta chains from a single sample sequenced in a study of response to subunit inactivated influenza vaccine. TCRdb analysed the RT-PCR reads with MiXCR anew, one entry per CDR3 protein. The sample yields 500,000 to 600,000 distinct CDR3 sequences, roughly 8.2% seen once. The sample was PBMCs from blood, taken roughly 24 months after vaccination. Source of these receptors: a man aged 50 to 69 who received an inactivated influenza vaccine.

This clonotype has a handful of counts. V gene TRBV20-1 combines with J gene TRBJ2-7, with 9 bases lining up with TRBD1. The CDR3 loop spans 14 amino acids. The ends lost 3 bases at V and 5 bases at J; junction bases unmatched: 8. CDR1 and CDR2 (germline): DFQATT, SNEGSKA (reference sequence). CDR3 DNA: TGCAGTGCTAGCTCGGGACAGGGTAATCACGAGCAGTACTTC. Protein sequence: CSASSGQGNHEQYF.

This clonotype was seen a few times. The genes are TRBV9 and TRBJ2-5; D possibly corresponds to TRBD1 (6 bases). V was trimmed by 0 bases and J by 5 bases, leaving 11 bases between them. The CDR3 is 14 amino acids. Germline CDR1 reads SGDLS; CDR2 reads YYNGEE. The DNA for the CDR3 is TGTGCCAGCAGCGTAGGAAGGGGGTGGGAGACCCAGTACTTC. It translates to CASSVGRGWETQYF.

V gene TRBV4-3 combines with J gene TRBJ2-1; D unresolved. The CDR3 is 16 residues long. Germline CDR1 is LGHNA and CDR2 is YSLEER. The V end lost 0 bases, the J end lost 3 bases, and 12 bases lay between the germline ends. This CDR3 is CASSQDAVTLYNEQFF. DNA of the CDR3: TGCGCCAGCAGCCAAGATGCGGTAACCCTCTACAATGAGCAGTTCTTC.

The chain is built from TRBV29-1 and TRBJ1-2; D is possibly TRBD1 (5 bases). This CDR3 is 12 amino acids long. Germline CDR1 and CDR2: SQVTM and ANQGSEA. V shed 6 bases and J shed 8 bases, with 16 bases lying between them. The CDR3: CSVGDRMGGYTF. CDR3 nucleotide sequence: TGCAGCGTAGGGGACCGGATGGGAGGCTACACCTTC.

This clonotype was counted only a few times. The gene calls are TRBV4-1 and TRBJ2-2, with TRBD1 matching 10 bases. V was clipped by 4 bases and J by 5 bases; unmatched bases: 10. Germline-derived CDR1 and CDR2 are MGHRA and YSYEKL. CDR3 length: 17 residues. CDR3 DNA: TGCGCCAGCAGCCTTGAGGACAGGGGGGTATGGACCGGGGAGCTGTTTTTT. Protein product: CASSLEDRGVWTGELFF.

Only a few counts were recorded for this clonotype. The V call is TRBV20-1, the J call TRBJ1-4, with a possible D match to TRBD1 (6 bases). The V gene lost 3 bases and the J gene lost 6 bases, with 14 bases spanning the gap. The CDR3 is made up of 14 amino acids. CDR1 is DFQATT, CDR2 SNEGSKA, per germline (reference sequence). The CDR3 coding sequence is TGCAGTGCTAGTCAAAGGGGGTTCGATGAAAAACTGTTTTTT. The encoded protein is CSASQRGFDEKLFF.

There are many counts of this clonotype. CDR3: CASSPGLAGEDEQFF. CDR3 bases: TGTGCCAGCAGCCCGGGACTAGCGGGAGAGGATGAGCAGTTCTTC. J is TRBJ2-1 and V is TRBV7-9, with 14 nucleotides matching TRBD2. The CDR3 is 15 amino acids. The V gene end was trimmed by 5 bases and the J gene end by 8 bases; junction bases not matched to a gene: 5. Germline V gene lookup returns CDR1 SEHNR and CDR2 FQNEAQ (reference sequence).

This clonotype was detected a few times. The rearrangement joins TRBV2 to TRBJ2-1, with a tentative D call TRBD2 (6 bases). V lost 9 bases to trimming and J lost 6 bases, with 24 bases between them. The CDR3 contains 16 residues. Looked up from germline, CDR1 is SNHLY and CDR2 is FYNNEI. The CDR3 sequence: CASGRDPKSWANEQFF. CDR3 nucleotides: TGTGCCAGTGGGCGGGACCCCAAATCGTGGGCCAATGAGCAGTTCTTC.

The CDR3 sequence is CASRRQQGMGEAFF. The CDR3 nucleotides are TGTGCCAGCAGAAGACAACAGGGAATGGGGGAAGCTTTCTTT. The rearrangement joins TRBV7-2 to TRBJ1-1; D is perhaps TRBD1 (6 bases). Trimming cost V 6 bases and J 8 bases, with 19 bases left between them. The CDR3 is 14 residues long. Germline CDR1 reads SGHTA; CDR2 reads FQGNSA.